These T cell receptor beta chains were read from a single sample in a study of blood T cell repertoires in COVID-19. Profiled with immunoSEQ multiplex PCR; TCRdb holds only in-frame clones, not every one. Among 300,000 to 350,000 clones listed, roughly nine tenths were seen once. The sequenced sample consisted of PBMCs or T cells enriched from blood (not recorded which). The receptors were sampled from a woman in her 30s who had recovered from COVID-19. Each CDR3 is given with its conserved first and last residue. A D gene is named only where the DNA matches it firmly. Clone sizes are given selectively: once, few, many, or a class where the clone is expanded.

j_gene | abundance | v_gene | d_gene | CDR3aa | CDR3nt
TRBJ2-2 | . | TRBV7-9 | . | CASSLSRTANTGELFF | TGTGCCAGCAGCTTATCCCGGACAGCGAACACCGGGGAGCTGTTTTTT
TRBJ2-7 | . | TRBV10-3 | . | CAISEQNYEQYF | TGTGCCATCAGTGAACAGAACTACGAGCAGTACTTC
TRBJ2-7 | . | TRBV5-1 | . | CASSFGTGSTYEQYF | TGCGCCAGCAGCTTCGGGACCGGGAGTACCTACGAGCAGTACTTC
TRBJ2-7 | . | TRBV27 | . | CASSPVGSSYEQYF | TGTGCCAGCAGTCCAGTGGGGAGCTCCTACGAGCAGTACTTC
TRBJ2-2 | . | TRBV7-9 | . | CASSYSGGWNTGELFF | TGTGCCAGCAGCTATTCTGGAGGTTGGAACACCGGGGAGCTGTTTTTT
TRBJ1-2 | . | TRBV18 | TRBD1 | CASSPRTGAANYGYTF | TGTGCCAGCTCACCACGGACAGGGGCTGCTAACTATGGCTACACCTTC
TRBJ1-2 | . | TRBV28 | . | CASTLEGRDGYTF | TGTGCCAGCACCCTAGAGGGCCGTGATGGCTACACCTTC
TRBJ1-5 | few | TRBV6-6 | . | CASRRLAGADYSNQPQHF | TGTGCCAGCAGACGACTAGCAGGGGCCGATTATAGCAATCAGCCCCAGCATTTT
TRBJ1-2 | . | TRBV28 | . | CASSVPGDYGYTF | TGTGCCAGTTCCGTACCCGGGGACTATGGCTACACCTTC
TRBJ2-5 | . | TRBV5-1 | TRBD2 | CASSQQLAGEGETQYF | TGCGCCAGCAGCCAACAACTAGCGGGGGAGGGAGAGACCCAGTACTTC
TRBJ2-3 | . | TRBV3-1/TRBV3-2 | TRBD2 | CADPPAVAGVHTQYF | TGTGCCGACCCCCCGGCGGTAGCGGGGGTACATACGCAGTATTTT
TRBJ2-1 | once | TRBV4-2 | . | CASSQEGGNEQFF | TGTGCCAGCAGCCAAGAAGGGGGAAATGAGCAGTTCTTC
TRBJ2-6 | . | TRBV24-1 | . | CATPGSGANVLTF | TGTGCCACTCCAGGCTCTGGGGCCAACGTCCTGACTTTC
TRBJ1-1 | . | TRBV14 | . | CASSQLLSGNTEAFF | TGTGCCAGCAGCCAGCTCCTATCGGGGAACACTGAAGCTTTCTTT
TRBJ1-2 | . | TRBV5-1 | . | CASSGSGTLEAGYTF | TGCGCCAGCAGCGGGTCCGGGACACTGGAAGCGGGCTACACCTTC
TRBJ2-7 | . | TRBV10-2 | TRBD2 | CASRGGTTDESYEQYF | TGCGCCAGCAGGGGGGGGACGACGGATGAATCCTACGAGCAGTACTTC
TRBJ2-7 | . | TRBV7-9 | . | CASSFFHGYEQYF | TGTGCCAGCAGCTTTTTCCACGGGTACGAGCAGTACTTC
TRBJ2-2 | . | TRBV9 | TRBD2 | CASSRSGGPNTGELFF | TGTGCCAGCAGCCGTAGCGGGGGGCCGAACACCGGGGAGCTGTTTTTT
TRBJ1-6 | . | TRBV11-2 | . | CASSLEVPPSPLHF | TGTGCCAGCAGCTTGGAGGTACCCCCTTCACCCCTCCACTTT
TRBJ1-1 | . | TRBV18 | TRBD1 | CASSPKPGGGTEAFF | TGTGCCAGCTCACCCAAACCAGGGGGCGGGACTGAAGCTTTCTTT
TRBJ2-5 | . | TRBV28 | TRBD2 | CAIATGASGQETQYF | TGTGCCATCGCCACCGGGGCTAGCGGACAAGAGACCCAGTACTTC
TRBJ2-7 | once | TRBV6-2/TRBV6-3 | TRBD2 | CASSFLGGSYEQYF | TGTGCCAGCAGTTTTCTGGGGGGGTCCTACGAGCAGTACTTC
TRBJ2-4 | many | TRBV28 | . | CASSSMAGIAKNIQYF | TGTGCCAGCAGTTCCATGGCGGGCATTGCCAAAAACATTCAGTACTTC
TRBJ1-3 | . | TRBV4-1 | . | CASSQVEFRSGNTIYF | TGCGCCAGCAGCCAAGTTGAGTTCCGCTCTGGAAACACCATATATTTT
TRBJ2-5 | . | TRBV27 | . | CASSPPPSGPQETQYF | TGTGCCAGCAGTCCACCCCCGAGCGGACCCCAAGAGACCCAGTACTTC
TRBJ2-1 | . | TRBV2 | TRBD1 | CAWIGTGNNEQFF | TGTGCCTGGATCGGGACAGGGAACAATGAGCAGTTCTTC
TRBJ1-5 | . | TRBV7-9 | TRBD1 | CASSPGQSSNQPQHF | TGTGCCAGCAGCCCGGGACAGTCGAGCAATCAGCCCCAGCATTTT
TRBJ1-5 | . | TRBV5-5 | . | CASSVYSNQPQHF | TGTGCCAGCAGCGTTTATAGCAATCAGCCCCAGCATTTT
TRBJ1-3 | . | TRBV18 | . | CASSPNLQGISGNTIYF | TGTGCCAGCTCACCAAACCTCCAGGGTATCTCTGGAAACACCATATATTTT
TRBJ2-3 | few | TRBV27 | TRBD1 | CASRDRGSTDTQYF | TGTGCCAGCAGGGACAGGGGGAGCACAGATACGCAGTATTTT
TRBJ2-5 | . | TRBV6-2/TRBV6-3 | . | CASSYSRETQYF | TGTGCCAGCAGTTACTCGAGAGAGACCCAGTACTTC
TRBJ2-7 | . | TRBV27 | TRBD2 | CASSPGLAYEQYF | TGTGCCAGCAGCCCGGGACTAGCCTACGAGCAGTACTTC
TRBJ2-5 | . | TRBV19 | . | CASSTGGSGQETQYF | TGTGCCAGTAGTACTGGTGGGTCGGGCCAAGAGACCCAGTACTTC
TRBJ2-7 | . | TRBV5-1 | TRBD1 | CASSLAGTGGDEQYF | TGCGCCAGCAGCTTGGCCGGGACAGGGGGCGACGAGCAGTACTTC
TRBJ2-2 | . | TRBV29-1 | TRBD1 | CSVGQGADTGELFF | TGCAGCGTTGGACAGGGGGCTGACACCGGGGAGCTGTTTTTT
TRBJ1-1 | . | TRBV6-5 | . | CASKKSEAFF | TGTGCCAGCAAGAAGAGTGAAGCTTTCTTT
TRBJ2-3 | . | TRBV10-3 | TRBD2 | CAIRGTSGSPSTDTQYF | TGTGCCATCAGGGGGACTAGCGGGAGTCCTAGCACAGATACGCAGTATTTT
TRBJ2-2 | . | TRBV3-1/TRBV3-2 | TRBD1 | CASSPRGQTLTGELFF | TGTGCCAGCAGCCCCCGGGGACAGACGTTAACCGGGGAGCTGTTTTTT
TRBJ2-7 | . | TRBV5-1 | TRBD1 | CASSKTGLIDEQYF | TGCGCCAGCAGCAAGACAGGGTTAATCGACGAGCAGTACTTC
TRBJ1-4 | . | TRBV5-6 | . | CASSLFQGFNEKLFF | TGTGCCAGCAGCTTGTTCCAGGGGTTTAATGAAAAACTGTTTTTT
TRBJ1-4 | once | TRBV19 | TRBD1 | CASSKQGAVYEKLFF | TGTGCCAGTAGTAAACAGGGGGCGGTGTATGAAAAACTGTTTTTT
TRBJ2-2 | . | TRBV27 | TRBD2 | CASSGLAGGFNTGELFF | TGTGCCAGCAGCGGACTAGCGGGGGGGTTTAACACCGGGGAGCTGTTTTTT
TRBJ2-5 | few | TRBV7-9 | . | CASSPVAGKTQYF | TGTGCCAGCAGCCCAGTGGCAGGGAAGACCCAGTACTTC
TRBJ2-6 | once | TRBV5-1 | . | CASKTDSGANVLTF | TGCGCCAGCAAGACAGACTCTGGGGCCAACGTCCTGACTTTC
TRBJ1-4 | . | TRBV6-5 | TRBD1 | CASRPGQRNEKLFF | TGTGCCAGCAGGCCGGGACAGCGAAATGAAAAACTGTTTTTT
TRBJ2-7 | . | TRBV6-5 | TRBD1 | CASRTGGGMEQYF | TGTGCCAGCAGAACAGGGGGCGGGATGGAGCAGTACTTC
TRBJ1-3 | . | TRBV5-5 | . | CASSLTDQSNTIYF | TGTGCCAGCAGCTTGACAGACCAAAGTAACACCATATATTTT
TRBJ1-1 | . | TRBV19 | . | CASSSPTEAFF | TGTGCCAGTTCCTCCCCCACTGAAGCTTTCTTT
TRBJ1-2 | . | TRBV11-2 | TRBD1 | CASSLGQGAFYGYTF | TGTGCCAGCAGCTTAGGTCAGGGGGCTTTCTATGGCTACACCTTC